The 18 T cell receptor beta chains reported below all come from one sample, sequenced in a study of molecular identifiers for immune sequencing clone quantification. TCRdb used MiXCR to reprocess the PCR reads, holding one entry per CDR3 protein. This sample has some 65,000 distinct CDR3 sequences, with around a sixth found just once. Sequencing was done on a sample of naive CD8+ T cells from blood, with Jurkat cell RNA spiked in. Subset: FACS-sorted CD8+CD4-CCR7+CD45RA+ naive T cells. The receptors stem from a human donor in good health. Some libraries in this study had Jurkat cell RNA spiked in.

This clonotype was counted ten times or more. V and J are TRBV27 and TRBJ2-3; D call uncertain. CDR1 is MNHEY and CDR2 is SMNVEV in the germline V gene (reference sequence). Trimming stripped 0 bases from V and 6 bases from J, with 13 bases between. The CDR3 has 15 residues. The DNA for the CDR3 is TGTGCCAGCAGTTTATCTGGACCAGACGAGGATACGCAGTATTTT. Translating it yields CASSLSGPDEDTQYF.

In this sample, this clonotype turned up many times. V gene TRBV11-3 combines with J gene TRBJ2-1, with D perhaps matching TRBD1 (6 bases). The CDR3 sequence is 11 residues long. The germline V and J ends were trimmed by 6 bases and 9 bases, with 9 bases remaining between them. Germline lookup yields CDR1 SGHNT and CDR2 YENEEA. The CDR3 spells CASSGGPEQFF. CDR3 in DNA: TGTGCCAGCAGTGGGGGCCCTGAGCAGTTCTTC. Full variable domain (missing parts from reference TRBV11-3 and TRBJ2-1): EAGVVQSPRYKIIEKKQPVAFWCNPISGHNTLYWYLQNLGQGPELLIRYENEEAVDDSQLPKDRFSAERLKGVDSTLKIQPAELGDSAVYLCASSGGPEQFFGPGTRLTVL.

This clonotype was recorded at least ten times. In DNA, the CDR3 is TGTGCCAGCAGCTTAGTTCAGGGATTGGCAGATACGCAGTATTTT. Residues: CASSLVQGLADTQYF. The V and J genes are TRBV7-9 and TRBJ2-3, with D maybe TRBD1 (5 bases). The CDR3 totals 15 residues. The V end was cut by 1 base, the J end by 4 bases, with 12 bases between. Germline V CDR1 and CDR2: SEHNR, FQNEAQ (reference sequence).

This clonotype was seen many times. The V and J genes are TRBV30 and TRBJ1-3, with a possible D match to TRBD1 (5 bases). Germline loops: CDR1 GTSNPN, CDR2 SVGIG (reference sequence). This CDR3 region has 15 residues. V lost 3 bases, J lost 0 bases, and 12 bases lay in between. The CDR3: CAWRRRGLSGNTIYF. CDR3 sequence (DNA): TGTGCCTGGAGGCGGCGGGGCCTCTCTGGAAACACCATATATTTT.

This clonotype was seen many times. This sequence joins TRBV5-1 and TRBJ2-1; 12 nucleotides align to TRBD2. The CDR3 covers 15 residues. Germline lookup yields CDR1 SGHRS and CDR2 YFSETQ. V gave up 5 bases and J gave up 8 bases; unmatched junction bases: 8. This CDR3 reads CASRVTSGSGYEQFF. The DNA of the CDR3 is TGCGCCAGCAGGGTGACTAGCGGGAGCGGATATGAGCAGTTCTTC. The full variable domain, in which reference TRBV5-1 and TRBJ2-1 provide the parts outside the CDR3, is KAGVTQTPRYLIKTRGQQVTLSCSPISGHRSVSWYQQTPGQGLQFLFEYFSETQRNKGNFPGRFSGRQFSNSRSEMNVSTLELGDSALYLCASRVTSGSGYEQFFGPGTRLTVL.

Comments on this clonotype: Possible read error: a much larger clone is one base away. The CDR3 carries no conserved terminal phenylalanine or tryptophan, so it likely arises from a read error. V usage is TRBV7-9 and J usage is TRBJ1-1; D gene uncertain. Germline V gives CDR1 SEHNR, CDR2 FQNEAQ (reference sequence). Trimming pared 0 bases from V and 8 bases from J, leaving 4 bases between. The CDR3 is 11 residues long. CDR3 protein: CASSLAAEAFL. For the CDR3, the DNA is TGTGCCAGCAGCTTAGCGGCAGAAGCTTTCCTT.

This clonotype was detected ten times or more. The V call is TRBV2, the J call TRBJ1-5; TRBD1 might be the D (6 bases). V lost 4 bases to trimming and J lost 0 bases, with 13 bases between them. The CDR3 extends over 16 amino acids. Germline CDR1 reads SNHLY; CDR2 reads FYNNEI. CDR3 amino acids: CASSGGQLYSNQPQHF. The CDR3 DNA reads TGTGCCAGCAGTGGCGGACAGCTATATAGCAATCAGCCCCAGCATTTT.

Only a few counts were recorded for this clonotype. A read error may explain this, as a much larger clone is one base away. The chain joins TRBV6-2 or TRBV6-3 to TRBJ1-1, with D uncertain. Germline values: CDR1 MNHEY, CDR2 SVGEGT. V was pared by 7 bases and J by 3 bases, with 12 bases between. The length of the CDR3 is 13 residues. This chain's CDR3 is CASNIGSDTEAFF. DNA of the CDR3: TGTGCCAGCAACATAGGTTCGGACACTGAAGCTTTCTTT.

Points on this clonotype: A much larger clone differs by one base, so this may be a read error. The J gene is TRBJ1-5, the V gene TRBV5-6; D is unclear. V was cut by 0 bases and J by 0 bases, with 10 bases left in between. Germline loops: CDR1 SGHDT, CDR2 YYEEEE. The CDR3 spans 16 residues. The CDR3 sequence: CASSLGGSYSNQPQHF. DNA of the CDR3: TGTGCCAGCAGCTTGGGGGGTTCTTATAGCAATCAGCCCCAGCATTTT.

This clonotype was found many times. V gene TRBV10-1 combines with J gene TRBJ2-5, with a tentative D call TRBD2 (6 bases). Germline loops: CDR1 WNHNN, CDR2 SYGVQD (reference sequence). Between the trimmed V and J ends, which lost 3 bases and 4 bases, there was a span of 18 bases. There are 16 residues in the CDR3. CDR3 DNA sequence: TGCGCCAGCAGTGAAGCACCGGGAGAAGAGGGAGAGACCCAGTACTTC. Protein sequence: CASSEAPGEEGETQYF.

This clonotype showed up many times. V and J are TRBV12-3 or TRBV12-4 and TRBJ1-1; D unclear. Trimming took 6 bases from V and 8 from J, leaving 13 bases between them. This CDR3 comprises 12 residues. CDR3 region: CASSQGSPEAFF. The CDR3 DNA follows: TGTGCCAGCAGCCAAGGATCTCCGGAAGCTTTCTTT.

The count of this clonotype is one. A much larger clone sits a single nucleotide away, making a read error possible. The gene calls are TRBV11-2 and TRBJ2-7; D gene ambiguous. The ends were cut back, 1 base at V and 5 bases at J, with 15 bases in the middle. CDR1 is SGHAT and CDR2 is FQNNGV in the germline V gene. The CDR3 extends over 15 amino acids. CDR3 coding DNA: TGTGCCAGCAGCTTAGGCCCATCCTCCGCCCACGAGCAGTACTTC. It yields the protein CASSLGPSSAHEQYF.

This clonotype has ten or more counts. The chain carries TRBV20-1 and TRBJ2-7, with 7 bases fitting TRBD2. The V segment lost 4 bases and the J segment 0 bases; nucleotides outside the gene matches: 3. This CDR3 is built from 13 residues. CDR1 and CDR2 from the germline V gene are DFQATT and SNEGSKA (reference sequence). The CDR3 DNA reads as TGCAGTGCTACCAGCGGGGACTCCTACGAGCAGTACTTC. Residues: CSATSGDSYEQYF.

This clonotype was counted ten times or more. The V call is TRBV12-5, the J call TRBJ2-2; D assignment may be TRBD1 or TRBD2 (5 bases each). V lost 3 bases and J lost 3, with 14 bases in between. The V gene's germline CDR1 is LGHNT and CDR2 FRNRAP. The CDR3 length is 16 residues. This chain's CDR3 is CASGFLAGTDTGELFF. The CDR3 DNA sequence: TGTGCTAGTGGTTTTCTTGCCGGGACGGACACCGGGGAGCTGTTTTTT.

Many counts were recorded for this clonotype. The chain has TRBV3-1 and TRBJ2-3; TRBD2 is a possible D gene (5 bases). The V end was cut by 4 bases, the J end by 3 bases, with 17 bases between. Per germline, CDR1 LGHDT and CDR2 YNNKEL (reference sequence). This CDR3 has 16 amino acids. CDR3 in amino acids: CASSPTVVAGTDTQYF. The CDR3 DNA reads TGTGCCAGCAGCCCTACAGTTGTGGCGGGTACAGATACGCAGTATTTT.

Regarding this clonotype: This may arise from a read error, as a much more abundant clone is one base away. This rearrangement joins TRBV29-1 to TRBJ2-7, with 9 bases fitting TRBD2. The J segment lost 5 bases and the V segment lost 1 base, leaving 6 bases of the junction unmatched. CDR1 and CDR2 (germline): SQVTM, ANQGSEA. This CDR3 contains 14 residues. The CDR3 here is CSVEGREGRDEQYF. In DNA, the CDR3 is TGCAGCGTTGAAGGGCGGGAGGGCCGCGACGAGCAGTACTTC.

There are a few counts of this clonotype. V and J are TRBV7-9 and TRBJ2-7; D ambiguous. CDR3 length: 14 residues. Germline lookup yields CDR1 SEHNR and CDR2 FQNEAQ (reference sequence). Trimming took off 1 base at V and 7 bases at J, with 14 bases between the two ends. The CDR3 is CASSLEGPFGEQYF. The CDR3 DNA sequence: TGTGCCAGCAGCTTAGAGGGCCCCTTTGGTGAGCAGTACTTC.

This clonotype was detected only a few times. The CDR3 does not close with the conserved phenylalanine or tryptophan, likely indicating a read error. The V gene is TRBV6-5, the J gene TRBJ2-1; D uncertain. V lost 5 bases and J 7 bases, leaving 3 bases between the germline ends. The germline V gene encodes CDR1 MNHEY and CDR2 SVGAGI. The CDR3 covers 10 residues. CDR3: CASSGNEQFS. DNA of the CDR3: TGTGCCAGCAGTGGAAATGAGCAGTTCTCC.